Following are 23 T cell receptor beta chains from one sample sequenced in a study of chemoradiotherapy in HPV16-positive cancers. Generated by immunoSEQ multiplex PCR, the TCRdb table keeps only in-frame clones and is missing some. The sample holds about 12,000 clones; 72% are singletons and the top ten take more than 7.5%. The sample here was taken from a patient who underwent chemoradiotherapy. The receptors originated from a human donor with HPV-associated anogenital cancer.

In this sample, this clone turned up a few times. This chain connects TRBV9 to TRBJ1-4; 7 bases map to TRBD1. The length of the CDR3 is 14 residues. The V and J ends lost 2 bases and 7 bases, in that order; junction bases with no gene match: 5. The germline V gene has CDR1 SGDLS and CDR2 YYNGEE. CDR3: CASSVGQDGEKLFF. CDR3 sequence (DNA): TGTGCCAGCAGCGTCGGACAGGATGGTGAAAAACTGTTTTTT.

The CDR3 sequence is CASGLVSGGRYTGELFF. CDR3 nucleotides: TGTGCTAGTGGTTTGGTATCCGGGGGGAGGTACACCGGGGAGCTGTTTTTT. J is TRBJ2-2 and V is TRBV12-5; 7 bases are a match to TRBD2. CDR3 size: 17 residues. CDR1 LGHNT and CDR2 FRNRAP come from the germline V gene. Trimming removed 0 bases from V and 3 bases from J; junction bases left unmatched: 7.

The chain joins TRBV6-1 to TRBJ2-1, with 12 bases aligning to TRBD2. The CDR3 spans 15 residues. With 6 bases clipped from V and 8 bases from J, the junction kept 8 bases outside the gene matches. Germline V gene lookup returns CDR1 MNHNS and CDR2 SASEGT. As DNA, the CDR3 is TGTGCCAGCAGCCAATCACTAGCGGGAGGCGATGAGCAGTTCTTC. The encoded protein is CASSQSLAGGDEQFF.

The chain couples TRBV11-3 to TRBJ1-1, with D perhaps matching TRBD1 (5 bases). Germline assignment: CDR1 SGHNT and CDR2 YENEEA. This CDR3 contains 13 residues. V was trimmed by 5 bases and J by 0 bases, leaving 7 bases between them. As DNA, the CDR3 is TGTGCCAGCAGCCAGACAGTGAACACTGAAGCTTTCTTT. Amino acid sequence: CASSQTVNTEAFF.

J is TRBJ2-5 and V is TRBV4-3, with D uncertain. The CDR3 is made up of 14 amino acids. V was trimmed by 0 bases and J by 5 bases, leaving 10 bases between them. Germline V gene sequence: CDR1 LGHNA, CDR2 YSLEER. The CDR3 loop is CASSQEAYRETQYF. The DNA for the CDR3 is TGCGCCAGCAGCCAAGAAGCATACCGGGAGACCCAGTACTTC.

This chain joins TRBV11-2 and TRBJ1-2; TRBD1 matches at 8 bases. V was clipped by 4 bases and J by 3 bases; unmatched bases: 7. The CDR3 has 15 residues. The germline V gene encodes CDR1 SGHAT and CDR2 FQNNGV. This CDR3 is CASSSRTGWDYGYTF. The CDR3 nucleotides read TGTGCCAGCAGCTCTCGGACAGGGTGGGACTATGGCTACACCTTC. Complete variable domain (other parts from reference TRBV11-2 and TRBJ1-2): EAGVAQSPRYKIIEKRQSVAFWCNPISGHATLYWYQQILGQGPKLLIQFQNNGVVDDSQLPKDRFSAERLKGVDSTLKIQPAKLEDSAVYLCASSSRTGWDYGYTFGSGTRLTVV.

The chain employs TRBV2 and TRBJ1-1; the D gene is possibly TRBD1 (5 bases). The CDR3 has 12 amino acids. Germline V CDR1 and CDR2: SNHLY, FYNNEI. The V and J ends lost 6 bases and 7 bases respectively, with 12 bases between them. The CDR3 loop reads CASRILDSEAFF. In nucleotides, the CDR3 is TGTGCCAGCAGGATCCTAGACAGTGAAGCTTTCTTT.

The genes are TRBV28 and TRBJ2-2; D gene uncertain. Germline V CDR1 and CDR2: MDHEN, SYDVKM. Trimming pared 7 bases from V and 5 bases from J, leaving 14 bases between. The CDR3 extends over 14 amino acids. This chain's CDR3 is CASKNDHETGELFF. Here the CDR3 DNA reads TGTGCCAGCAAAAACGACCACGAAACCGGGGAGCTGTTTTTT. Drawing the rest from reference TRBV28 and TRBJ2-2, the complete variable domain is DVKVTQSSRYLVKRTGEKVFLECVQDMDHENMFWYRQDPGLGLRLIYFSYDVKMKEKGDIPEGYSVSREKKERFSLILESASTNQTSMYLCASKNDHETGELFFGEGSRLTVL.

The chain carries TRBV28 and TRBJ1-2; no clear D gene. Germline CDR1 is MDHEN and CDR2 is SYDVKM. The CDR3 length is 14 residues. Between the trimmed V and J ends, which lost 6 bases and 7 bases, there was a span of 18 bases. CDR3 DNA: TGTGCCAGCAGCCGCCGGGTCTCCCCAGGTGGCTACACCTTC. Protein sequence: CASSRRVSPGGYTF.

The rearrangement links TRBV19 to TRBJ2-2; 12 bases match TRBD2. CDR1 is LNHDA and CDR2 is SQIVND in the germline V gene (reference sequence). V was clipped by 6 bases and J by 5 bases; unmatched bases: 10. This CDR3 spans 17 amino acids. For the CDR3, the DNA is TGTGCCAGTAGGGACATACTAGCGGGAGGAGGTACCGGGGAGCTGTTTTTT. This gives the protein CASRDILAGGGTGELFF.

J is TRBJ2-7 and V is TRBV28, with D perhaps matching TRBD2 (5 bases). Germline values: CDR1 MDHEN, CDR2 SYDVKM. The CDR3 runs 14 residues. Trimming removed 9 bases from V and 1 base from J, with 16 bases in between. The CDR3 spells CASTRSGVSYEQYF. CDR3 nucleotide sequence: TGTGCCAGTACACGAAGCGGTGTATCCTACGAGCAGTACTTC.

The J gene is TRBJ2-1, the V gene TRBV4-2, with TRBD1 matching over 11 bases. This CDR3 spans 16 amino acids. The V gene end was trimmed by 0 bases and the J gene end by 7 bases; junction bases not matched to a gene: 5. Germline V gene lookup returns CDR1 LGHNA and CDR2 YNFKEQ. The CDR3 region has the DNA TGTGCCAGCAGCCAAGATCCCGGGACAGGGGGAAATGAGCAGTTCTTC. Protein product: CASSQDPGTGGNEQFF.

The V gene is TRBV28, the J gene TRBJ2-7, with a possible D match to TRBD1 (6 bases). This CDR3 contains 13 residues. Germline loops: CDR1 MDHEN, CDR2 SYDVKM. V lost 5 bases to trimming and J lost 1 base, with 9 bases between them. CDR3 loop: CASSPDSSYEQYF. The CDR3 region has the DNA TGTGCCAGCAGTCCGGACAGTTCCTACGAGCAGTACTTC.

The genes are TRBV7-9 and TRBJ2-3; the D is unclear. V lost 3 bases to trimming and J lost 7 bases, with 5 bases between them. The CDR3 runs to 11 residues. Germline CDR1 reads SEHNR; CDR2 reads FQNEAQ (reference sequence). The DNA for the CDR3 is TGTGCCAGCAGCTTTCGCTATACGCAGTATTTT. It is translated as CASSFRYTQYF.

The table lists this clone with a count of one. The chain joins TRBV11-2 to TRBJ2-5; TRBD2 matches at 9 bases. Losses at the gene ends were 8 bases for V and 3 bases for J; bases not matched to a gene: 16. From germline, CDR1 is SGHAT and CDR2 FQNNGV. CDR3 length equals 17 residues. Written as DNA, the CDR3 is TGTGCCAGCGGACGAGGGGTGCTAGCGGGGTTGAAAGAGACCCAGTACTTC. Translated: CASGRGVLAGLKETQYF.

This clone was seen a single time. The rearrangement uses TRBV5-4 and TRBJ2-1; D assignment may be TRBD1 or TRBD2 (6 bases each). The V gene lost 0 bases and the J gene lost 7 bases, with 14 bases spanning the gap. The V gene's germline CDR1 is SGHNT and CDR2 YYREEE (reference sequence). The CDR3 has 15 residues. CDR3: CASSLGGAGRNEQFF. The DNA of the CDR3 is TGTGCCAGCAGCTTGGGGGGGGCAGGGAGGAATGAGCAGTTCTTC.

The CDR3 DNA reads TGTGCCAGCAGTTGGGGACTAGATCCCTACGAGCAGTACTTC. Its translation: CASSWGLDPYEQYF. The genes are TRBV2 and TRBJ2-7, with 8 nucleotides matching TRBD2. The CDR3 contains 14 residues. Germline CDR1 SNHLY, CDR2 FYNNEI. The V gene end was trimmed by 5 bases and the J gene end by 2 bases; junction bases not matched to a gene: 5.

The chain has TRBV6-4 and TRBJ1-6, with 7 bases aligning to TRBD1. The germline gives CDR1 MRHNA, CDR2 SNTAGT. CDR3 length: 14 amino acids. Trimming removed 0 bases from V and 7 bases from J; junction bases left unmatched: 0. The CDR3 protein is CASSDSGGNSPLHF. The DNA for the CDR3 is TGTGCCAGCAGTGACTCAGGGGGCAATTCACCCCTCCACTTT.

Note on this clone: Germline and junction disagree at one end, which may indicate a read error. This chain links TRBV7-7 with TRBJ2-5; D may be TRBD1 (6 bases). This CDR3 region has 14 residues. Germline V lookup: CDR1 SSHAT, CDR2 FNYEAQ (reference sequence). This chain's CDR3 is CASSAYQGQETQYF. In DNA, the CDR3 is TGTGCTAGCAGCGCTTATCAGGGGCAAGAGACCCAGTACTTC.

This clone has only a few counts. The rearrangement joins TRBV11-2 to TRBJ2-1; TRBD2 agrees at 9 bases. Trimming cost V 5 bases and J 9 bases; bases outside gene matches: 11. CDR1 and CDR2 from the germline V gene are SGHAT and FQNNGV. The CDR3 is 15 amino acids. The CDR3 DNA sequence: TGTGCCAGCAGCCTCTCGTCGGCGGGAGGGGGTGAGCAGTTCTTC. Protein: CASSLSSAGGGEQFF.

This CDR3 is CASSQAGGGPTDTQYF. Here the CDR3 DNA reads TGCGCCAGCAGCCAAGCTGGGGGAGGGCCGACAGATACGCAGTATTTT. This chain links TRBV4-3 with TRBJ2-3; 7 bases agree with TRBD2. After removal of 1 base from V and 3 bases from J, the junction contained 7 bases not matched to a gene. Germline CDR1 reads LGHNA; CDR2 reads YSLEER. The CDR3 is 16 residues long.

V and J are TRBV5-1 and TRBJ2-1, with a possible D match to TRBD2 (5 bases). Germline V gene sequence: CDR1 SGHRS, CDR2 YFSETQ. V lost 0 bases, J lost 5 bases, and 12 bases lay in between. CDR3 length: 15 residues. CDR3 sequence: CASSLVPSYHNEQFF. CDR3 sequence (DNA): TGCGCCAGCAGCTTGGTGCCTAGCTACCACAATGAGCAGTTCTTC. Full variable domain (missing parts from reference TRBV5-1 and TRBJ2-1): KAGVTQTPRYLIKTRGQQVTLSCSPISGHRSVSWYQQTPGQGLQFLFEYFSETQRNKGNFPGRFSGRQFSNSRSEMNVSTLELGDSALYLCASSLVPSYHNEQFFGPGTRLTVL.

V and J are TRBV2 and TRBJ2-1, with 7 bases fitting TRBD1. The CDR3 consists of 14 residues. V was clipped by 6 bases and J by 6 bases; unmatched bases: 8. Per the germline V gene, CDR1 is SNHLY and CDR2 is FYNNEI. CDR3 coding DNA: TGTGCCAGCAGGTTGGACAGGATGGGCAATGAGCAGTTCTTC. Protein sequence: CASRLDRMGNEQFF.